A single sample is the source of the 29 T cell receptor beta chains below, sequenced in a study of blood T cell repertoires in COVID-19. Libraries were prepared by immunoSEQ multiplex PCR; TCRdb keeps only in-frame clonotypes and omits some of them. The table lists 45,000 to 55,000 clones, roughly 88% of them singletons. Sequencing was done on a sample of peripheral blood. The receptors shown here come from a woman of 80 years or more with acute or convalescent COVID-19.

The chain has TRBV2 and TRBJ2-1; D is perhaps TRBD2 (6 bases). This CDR3 is built from 16 residues. Trimming took off 3 bases at V and 1 base at J, with 13 bases between the two ends. Germline values: CDR1 SNHLY, CDR2 FYNNEI. The CDR3 sequence: CASSDDAGISYNEQFF. The CDR3 DNA reads as TGTGCCAGCAGTGATGACGCGGGAATATCCTACAATGAGCAGTTCTTC.

This sequence joins TRBV4-1 and TRBJ2-5, with D hard to call. The CDR3 contains 16 residues. In germline, CDR1 is MGHRA, CDR2 YSYEKL. The V gene lost 1 base and the J gene lost 5 bases, with 17 bases spanning the gap. The CDR3 DNA reads TGCGCCAGCAGCCAAGTGAATCTAGTTTATAAGGAGACCCAGTACTTC. It yields the protein CASSQVNLVYKETQYF.

A few counts support this clone. This chain links TRBV6-2 or TRBV6-3 with TRBJ1-2; D unclear. V was cut by 4 bases and J by 4 bases, with 16 bases left in between. Germline-derived CDR1 and CDR2 are MNHEY and SVGEGT. The CDR3 contains 15 residues. As DNA, the CDR3 is TGTGCCAGCAGTTTCCAGCGGCATGAAAGCTATGGCTACACCTTC. Its protein is CASSFQRHESYGYTF.

The V call is TRBV6-5, the J call TRBJ1-1; D unresolved. Trimming pared 7 bases from V and 0 bases from J, leaving 15 bases between. Germline-derived CDR1 and CDR2 are MNHEY and SVGAGI. The length of the CDR3 is 15 residues. The CDR3: CASTLLGEMNTEAFF. In DNA, the CDR3 is TGTGCCAGCACTCTCCTCGGGGAAATGAACACTGAAGCTTTCTTT.

This clone has more than one count but fewer than ten. The chain recombines TRBV19 with TRBJ1-3; D possibly corresponds to TRBD1 (5 bases). Trimming pared 1 base from V and 2 bases from J, leaving 15 bases between. The CDR3 is 17 residues long. Germline CDR1 and CDR2: LNHDA and SQIVND (reference sequence). The chain's CDR3 is CASSIGWGLGTGNTIYF. The CDR3 region has the DNA TGTGCCAGTAGTATAGGATGGGGCCTGGGGACTGGAAACACCATATATTTT.

The V gene is TRBV5-1, the J gene TRBJ2-2, with D maybe TRBD2 (6 bases). CDR3 length: 14 amino acids. Trimming shortened V by 0 bases and J by 6 bases, and 9 bases separated the two germline ends. Germline lookup yields CDR1 SGHRS and CDR2 YFSETQ. CDR3 DNA: TGCGCCAGCAGCTTGGACGGGGGTTCCGGGGAGCTGTTTTTT. It yields the protein CASSLDGGSGELFF.

This clone came up a few times. The rearrangement links TRBV24-1 to TRBJ2-1, with D tentatively TRBD2 (7 bases). There are 14 residues in the CDR3. With 4 bases removed from V and 7 bases from J, the gap between germline ends came to 13 bases. From germline, CDR1 is KGHDR and CDR2 SFDVKD. CDR3 bases: TGTGCCACCAGTGAAGGGGGGGGGCGAAATGAGCAGTTCTTC. This encodes CATSEGGGRNEQFF.

The chain has TRBV7-2 and TRBJ1-6; D is perhaps TRBD1 (5 bases). The CDR3 is 15 residues long. Germline V gene lookup returns CDR1 SGHTA and CDR2 FQGNSA. V was cut by 3 bases and J by 2 bases, with 8 bases left in between. The CDR3 DNA is TGTGCCAGCAGCTTTTCAGGGACCTATAATTCACCCCTCCACTTT. This gives the protein CASSFSGTYNSPLHF.

This rearrangement joins TRBV7-3 to TRBJ2-5; D gene uncertain. The ends were cut back, 4 bases at V and 2 bases at J, with 8 bases in the middle. The CDR3 runs 13 residues. The germline V gene has CDR1 SGHTA and CDR2 FQGTGA. The DNA of the CDR3 is TGTGCCAGCAGCTCAACCAATCAAGAGACCCAGTACTTC. Encoded protein: CASSSTNQETQYF. Full variable domain (outside the CDR3, taken from reference TRBV7-3 and TRBJ2-5): GAGVSQTPSNKVTEKGKYVELRCDPISGHTALYWYRQSLGQGPEFLIYFQGTGAADDSGLPNDRFFAVRPEGSVSTLKIQRTERGDSAVYLCASSSTNQETQYFGPGTRLLVL.

This chain joins TRBV27 and TRBJ1-5, with TRBD1 identical over 7 bases. The ends lost 6 bases at V and 0 bases at J; junction bases unmatched: 5. This CDR3 is built from 15 residues. Germline CDR1 reads MNHEY; CDR2 reads SMNVEV (reference sequence). CDR3 bases: TGTGCCAGCAGCACTAACAGGGGTAGCAATCAGCCCCAGCATTTT. This codes for CASSTNRGSNQPQHF.

The CDR3 coding sequence is TGTGCCAGCAGTTACACGACAGGGGGCGCTGGAAACACCATATATTTT. Translation: CASSYTTGGAGNTIYF. The chain links TRBV6-5 to TRBJ1-3; 10 nucleotides line up with TRBD1. The V and J ends lost 2 bases and 2 bases, in that order; junction bases with no gene match: 3. Germline V gives CDR1 MNHEY, CDR2 SVGAGI. The CDR3 spans 16 residues.

In its sample, this clone was seen once. The gene calls are TRBV3-1 (or the pseudogene TRBV3-2) and TRBJ2-1; D ambiguous. V was trimmed by 1 base and J by 7 bases, leaving 8 bases between them. Germline assignment: CDR1 LGHDT and CDR2 YNNKEL (reference sequence). This CDR3 has 13 amino acids. Written as DNA, the CDR3 is TGTGCCAGCAGCCAAGTCTTGAGTAATGAGCAGTTCTTC. Amino acid sequence: CASSQVLSNEQFF.

The table lists this clone with a few counts. This chain uses TRBV7-9 with TRBJ1-6; D gene uncertain. The CDR3 contains 15 residues. Per germline, CDR1 SEHNR and CDR2 FQNEAQ (reference sequence). Deletions cut 8 bases from V and 0 bases from J, with 11 bases between. The CDR3 loop reads CASAAGSSYNSPLHF. For the CDR3, the DNA is TGTGCCAGCGCTGCGGGGAGCTCCTATAATTCACCCCTCCACTTT.

This chain connects TRBV5-5 to TRBJ1-2; 7 nucleotides align to TRBD1. The germline gives CDR1 SGHKS, CDR2 YYEKEE (reference sequence). The ends lost 6 bases at V and 2 bases at J; junction bases unmatched: 10. The CDR3 loop spans 15 amino acids. CDR3 DNA: TGTGCCAGCAAGGGCGTGACAGGGACAAACTATGGCTACACCTTC. Translated, it gives CASKGVTGTNYGYTF.

This chain joins TRBV5-1 and TRBJ2-6; TRBD1 matches 8 bases. Germline V gene data show CDR1 as SGHRS and CDR2 as YFSETQ. The CDR3 consists of 19 residues. The ends lost 0 bases at V and 0 bases at J; junction bases unmatched: 8. The CDR3 nucleotides are TGCGCCAGCAGCTTGGTTCCGGGACAGGACACCTCTGGGGCCAACGTCCTGACTTTC. It yields the protein CASSLVPGQDTSGANVLTF.

Here the CDR3 reads CASSVDRSGGYTF. The CDR3 DNA follows: TGTGCCAGCAGTGTCGACAGGTCCGGTGGCTACACCTTC. The chain uses TRBV2 and TRBJ1-2; a possible D gene is TRBD1 (6 bases). The CDR3 loop spans 13 amino acids. V was pared by 4 bases and J by 7 bases, with 13 bases between. Germline V gene data show CDR1 as SNHLY and CDR2 as FYNNEI. The variable domain in full, completed from reference TRBV2 and TRBJ1-2, reads EPEVTQTPSHQVTQMGQEVILRCVPISNHLYFYWYRQILGQKVEFLVSFYNNEISEKSEIFDDQFSVERPDGSNFTLKIRSTKLEDSAMYFCASSVDRSGGYTFGSGTRLTVV.

CDR3 in DNA: TGCAGCGTTGACGGGGACAGGGGAGGTGAAAAACTGTTTTTT. It is translated as CSVDGDRGGEKLFF. This chain connects TRBV29-1 to TRBJ1-4; 10 bases align to TRBD1. V trimming: 3 bases; J trimming: 7 bases; junction bases outside the gene matches: 5. Per the germline V gene, CDR1 is SQVTM and CDR2 is ANQGSEA. The CDR3 is 14 residues long.

The rearrangement links TRBV4-2 to TRBJ2-7; a possible D gene is TRBD1 (5 bases). Germline lookup yields CDR1 LGHNA and CDR2 YNFKEQ. This CDR3 region has 13 residues. The V gene lost 3 bases and the J gene lost 3 bases, with 9 bases spanning the gap. For the CDR3, the DNA is TGTGCCAGCAGCCAGGGTACAGGCTACGAGCAGTACGTC. It is translated as CASSQGTGYEQYV.

The chain carries TRBV5-1 and TRBJ1-1; the match to TRBD1 covers 7 bases. After removal of 4 bases from V and 1 base from J, the junction contained 10 bases not matched to a gene. The CDR3 is 16 amino acids. Germline assignment: CDR1 SGHRS and CDR2 YFSETQ. The CDR3 DNA sequence: TGCGCCAGCAGCAGGCCGGACAGGCCACAGAACACTGAAGCTTTCTTT. Protein: CASSRPDRPQNTEAFF. The variable domain in full, completed from reference TRBV5-1 and TRBJ1-1, reads KAGVTQTPRYLIKTRGQQVTLSCSPISGHRSVSWYQQTPGQGLQFLFEYFSETQRNKGNFPGRFSGRQFSNSRSEMNVSTLELGDSALYLCASSRPDRPQNTEAFFGQGTRLTVV.

The chain joins TRBV11-3 to TRBJ2-1; weak D call: TRBD2 (5 bases). V lost 4 bases and J 6 bases, leaving 13 bases between the germline ends. The CDR3 is made up of 14 amino acids. CDR1 is SGHNT and CDR2 is YENEEA in the germline V gene. This CDR3 is CASSSHSGGNEQFF. The CDR3 DNA sequence: TGTGCCAGCAGCTCCCACAGCGGAGGCAATGAGCAGTTCTTC.

This clone was detected a few times. V is TRBV6-5 and J is TRBJ1-2; tentative D call: TRBD1 (6 bases). V was cut by 7 bases and J by 4 bases, with 13 bases left in between. CDR3 size: 13 residues. The V gene's germline CDR1 is MNHEY and CDR2 SVGAGI. The CDR3 DNA sequence: TGTGCCAGCACCTTGAGGGGGACCTATGGCTACACCTTC. This sequence encodes CASTLRGTYGYTF.

The CDR3 coding sequence is TGCAGCGTTGCGCGGACAGGGACTGAAAAACTGTTTTTT. Encoded protein: CSVARTGTEKLFF. V and J are TRBV29-1 and TRBJ1-4, with 8 bases matching TRBD1. This CDR3 spans 13 amino acids. Trimming at V came to 4 bases and at J to 7 bases, leaving 5 bases not matched to a gene. Germline V CDR1 and CDR2: SQVTM, ANQGSEA.

The chain joins TRBV3-1 (or the pseudogene TRBV3-2) to TRBJ1-5; D may be TRBD1 (5 bases). V shed 1 base and J shed 7 bases, with 8 bases lying between them. Germline V CDR1 and CDR2: LGHDT, YNNKEL (reference sequence). CDR3 length equals 13 residues. The CDR3: CASSQAGNQPQHF. CDR3 in DNA: TGTGCCAGCAGCCAAGCAGGGAACCAGCCCCAGCATTTT.

The V call is TRBV6-4, the J call TRBJ2-7; D unclear. The CDR3 consists of 12 residues. Trimming cost V 2 bases and J 3 bases, with 5 bases left between them. Germline V gene sequence: CDR1 MRHNA, CDR2 SNTAGT. CDR3 protein: CASSDGNYEQYV. The CDR3 DNA follows: TGTGCCAGCAGTGACGGCAACTACGAGCAGTACGTC.

The CDR3 protein is CASSLAAREGEKLFF. The DNA for the CDR3 is TGTGCCAGCAGCCTAGCCGCCCGGGAGGGGGAAAAACTGTTTTTT. The V call is TRBV3-1 (or the pseudogene TRBV3-2), the J call TRBJ1-4; D is possibly TRBD1 (5 bases). Germline CDR1 and CDR2: LGHDT and YNNKEL (reference sequence). This CDR3 is built from 15 residues. V was pared by 4 bases and J by 8 bases, with 17 bases between.

This clone was seen once. The chain links TRBV14 to TRBJ2-5, with no clear D. Germline loops: CDR1 SGHDN, CDR2 FVKESK. The CDR3 spans 17 residues. The germline V and J ends were trimmed by 4 bases and 0 bases, with 18 bases remaining between them. As DNA, the CDR3 is TGTGCCAGCAGCCCATCGACTGCTCTATCGTACCAAGAGACCCAGTACTTC. Residues: CASSPSTALSYQETQYF.

V usage is TRBV5-1 and J usage is TRBJ2-1; 7 bases fit TRBD1. Germline V gene lookup returns CDR1 SGHRS and CDR2 YFSETQ. With 3 bases clipped from V and 6 bases from J, the junction kept 6 bases outside the gene matches. CDR3 length: 14 amino acids. This CDR3 is CASSSDRSVNEQFF. CDR3 nucleotides: TGCGCCAGCAGCTCGGACAGGTCCGTCAATGAGCAGTTCTTC.

Here the CDR3 reads CASSQAPFSGNTIYF. The DNA of the CDR3 is TGTGCCAGCAGCCAGGCACCTTTCTCTGGAAACACCATATATTTT. This chain links TRBV3-1 (or the pseudogene TRBV3-2) with TRBJ1-3; D is ambiguous. Trimming took 3 bases from V and 0 from J, leaving 9 bases between them. Germline CDR1 is LGHDT and CDR2 is YNNKEL (reference sequence). CDR3 length equals 15 residues.

CDR3 in amino acids: CASGTPARDRGFNGYTF. CDR3 coding DNA: TGTGCTAGTGGAACCCCGGCGAGGGACAGGGGGTTTAATGGCTACACCTTC. The V and J genes are TRBV12-5 and TRBJ1-2, with TRBD1 identical over 11 bases. V lost 6 bases to trimming and J lost 6 bases; unmatched junction nucleotides: 15. The germline V gene encodes CDR1 LGHNT and CDR2 FRNRAP. CDR3 length equals 17 residues.